The 2 T cell receptor beta chains below come from one sample, sequenced in a study of blood T cell repertoires in COVID-19 (dated by TCRdb to about 2020). Libraries were constructed by the immunoSEQ multiplex PCR assay. The table was pulled from immuneACCESS by TCRdb, which kept in-frame rearrangements only. Such tables lose some clones; where checked, under half of the loss comes from unresolved V genes, and the rest has no known cause. In this sample the table shows 250,000 to 300,000 clones, around 93% of which occur a single time. Together, the top ten hold 1.2% of the sample. The sequenced material came from PBMCs or T cells enriched from blood (not recorded which). Receptors were obtained from a human donor in a cohort exposed to, infected with or recovered from COVID-19 (not recorded which). The donor label of this sample is uncertain.

The chain is built from TRBV6-2 or TRBV6-3 and TRBJ1-6; possible D gene TRBD1, 5 bases. The CDR3 spans 14 residues. CDR1 and CDR2 (germline): MNHEY, SVGEGT. The V end lost 4 bases, the J end lost 10 bases, and 14 bases lay between the germline ends. CDR3 sequence (DNA): TGTGCCAGCAGTTCTCAGGGTTATCTCTCACCCCTCCACTTT. Translated, it gives CASSSQGYLSPLHF.

This clone was counted a few times. The rearrangement links TRBV19 to TRBJ1-1; 8 bases map to TRBD1. Germline CDR1 is LNHDA and CDR2 is SQIVND (reference sequence). The J segment lost 3 bases and the V segment lost 1 base, leaving 4 bases of the junction unmatched. The CDR3 has 15 residues. In DNA, the CDR3 is TGTGCCAGTAGTATAGTGGCAGGGGGCTACACTGAAGCTTTCTTT. This codes for CASSIVAGGYTEAFF.